The 13 T cell receptor beta chains below all came from one sample that was sequenced in a study of blood T cell repertoires in COVID-19. Measured with immunoSEQ multiplex PCR; TCRdb has only the in-frame clones, and not every one. The sample shows hundreds of thousands of clones, 88% of them seen only once. Material for sequencing was peripheral blood. All receptors derive from a woman aged 40 to 50 who had recovered from COVID-19.

The chain uses TRBV18 and TRBJ2-7; 10 positions match TRBD2. The CDR3 covers 15 residues. CDR1 and CDR2 from the germline V gene are KGHSH and LQKENI. Trimming cost V 3 bases and J 4 bases; bases outside gene matches: 6. The CDR3: CASSPRTSGLYEQYF. DNA for the CDR3: TGTGCCAGCTCACCCCGGACTAGCGGCCTATACGAGCAGTACTTC.

The CDR3 loop is CASSLLTSQETQYF. CDR3 nucleotide sequence: TGTGCCAGCAGCTTATTGACTAGCCAAGAGACCCAGTACTTC. V and J are TRBV7-8 and TRBJ2-5; TRBD2 is a possible D gene (6 bases). The CDR3 contains 14 residues. Looked up from germline, CDR1 is SGHVS and CDR2 is FQNEAQ. Trimming shortened V by 2 bases and J by 1 base, and 8 bases separated the two germline ends.

The V and J genes are TRBV11-3 and TRBJ1-1; D uncertain. V gave up 5 bases and J gave up 1 base, with 11 bases separating them. The CDR3 contains 14 residues. Looked up from germline, CDR1 is SGHNT and CDR2 is YENEEA. CDR3 coding DNA: TGTGCCAGCAGCGGAGGGCCCACGAACACTGAAGCTTTCTTT. Its protein product is CASSGGPTNTEAFF.

V is TRBV27 and J is TRBJ2-5; D is possibly TRBD1 (6 bases). Trimming cost V 10 bases and J 0 bases, with 12 bases left between them. The germline V gene encodes CDR1 MNHEY and CDR2 SMNVEV (reference sequence). This CDR3 region has 13 residues. CDR3 in amino acids: CATHRDHQETQYF. DNA of the CDR3: TGTGCCACCCACAGGGATCACCAAGAGACCCAGTACTTC.

The genes are TRBV12-3 or TRBV12-4 and TRBJ1-5, with a weak D call TRBD1 (6 bases). The CDR3 covers 13 residues. Trimming took off 6 bases at V and 6 bases at J, with 12 bases between the two ends. The CDR3 here is CASRRTAPQPQHF. The CDR3 DNA sequence: TGTGCCAGCAGACGGACAGCTCCTCAGCCCCAGCATTTT.

The V gene is TRBV7-3, the J gene TRBJ1-1; 7 positions match TRBD1. The CDR3 has 15 residues. Germline lookup yields CDR1 SGHTA and CDR2 FQGTGA. V shed 5 bases and J 1 base; nucleotides not matched to a gene: 7. The CDR3 reads CASSPRTGRNTEAFF. In DNA form, the CDR3 reads TGTGCCAGCAGCCCGAGGACAGGCCGGAACACTGAAGCTTTCTTT. Drawing the rest from reference TRBV7-3 and TRBJ1-1, the complete variable domain is GAGVSQTPSNKVTEKGKYVELRCDPISGHTALYWYRQSLGQGPEFLIYFQGTGAADDSGLPNDRFFAVRPEGSVSTLKIQRTERGDSAVYLCASSPRTGRNTEAFFGQGTRLTVV.

The CDR3 region has the DNA TGTGCCAGCAGCTCCCGACAGGGGGGAGGGTATGGCTACACCTTC. It encodes CASSSRQGGGYGYTF. J is TRBJ1-2 and V is TRBV11-2; 9 nucleotides agree with TRBD1. The CDR3 is made up of 15 amino acids. Germline assignment: CDR1 SGHAT and CDR2 FQNNGV. With V trimmed by 4 bases and J by 5 bases, 8 bases remained unmatched.

This clone came up a few times. This chain joins TRBV11-2 and TRBJ1-1, with TRBD1 matching over 7 bases. The V gene's germline CDR1 is SGHAT and CDR2 FQNNGV. The length of the CDR3 is 17 residues. V shed 5 bases and J 3 bases; nucleotides not matched to a gene: 15. The CDR3 spells CASSAGARQGRDTEAFF. The CDR3 coding sequence is TGTGCCAGCAGCGCCGGGGCCCGACAGGGCCGGGACACTGAAGCTTTCTTT.

This sequence joins TRBV12-3 or TRBV12-4 and TRBJ1-5; TRBD1 is a possible D gene (5 bases). V lost 5 bases, J lost 5 bases, and 10 bases lay in between. There are 13 residues in the CDR3. The DNA of the CDR3 is TGTGCCAGCAGTCGGCTGGGGCATCAGCCCCAGCATTTT. As protein: CASSRLGHQPQHF.

This clone has a single count. The chain is built from TRBV5-1 and TRBJ2-3, with D maybe TRBD2 (5 bases). This CDR3 contains 14 residues. Germline CDR1 reads SGHRS; CDR2 reads YFSETQ. The V end was cut by 0 bases, the J end by 6 bases, with 11 bases between. CDR3 DNA sequence: TGCGCCAGCAGCTTGGTGAGTGGCGGGGATACGCAGTATTTT. Its translation: CASSLVSGGDTQYF.

The chain uses TRBV5-4 and TRBJ1-2, with D perhaps matching TRBD1 (6 bases). The CDR3 runs 15 residues. The V gene's germline CDR1 is SGHNT and CDR2 YYREEE (reference sequence). V dropped 5 bases and J dropped 4 bases, with 18 bases sitting between them. The CDR3 protein is CASRGAGGRSYGYTF. CDR3 DNA sequence: TGTGCCAGCAGGGGTGCGGGGGGGCGAAGCTATGGCTACACCTTC.

V and J are TRBV5-1 and TRBJ2-7; possible D gene TRBD1, 8 bases. CDR1 is SGHRS, CDR2 YFSETQ, per germline. This CDR3 region has 14 residues. The V end was cut by 4 bases, the J end by 4 bases, with 15 bases between. The CDR3 reads CASSPGQGGYEQYF. The CDR3 nucleotides are TGCGCCAGCAGCCCCGGACAGGGAGGGTACGAGCAGTACTTC.

This chain connects TRBV18 to TRBJ1-5; possible D gene TRBD1, 5 bases. V was trimmed by 2 bases and J by 1 base, leaving 12 bases between them. The CDR3 runs to 16 residues. CDR1 KGHSH and CDR2 LQKENI come from the germline V gene. CDR3 DNA sequence: TGTGCCAGCTCACCAGGGGGGGGTCAGAGCAATCAGCCCCAGCATTTT. This gives the protein CASSPGGGQSNQPQHF.